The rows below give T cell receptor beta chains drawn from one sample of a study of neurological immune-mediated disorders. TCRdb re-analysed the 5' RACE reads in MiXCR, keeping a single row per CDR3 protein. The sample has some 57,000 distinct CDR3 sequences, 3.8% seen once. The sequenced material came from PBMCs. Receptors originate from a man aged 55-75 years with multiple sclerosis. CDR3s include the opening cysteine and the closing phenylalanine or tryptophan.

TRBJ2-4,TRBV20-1,CSSVASYAKNIQYF
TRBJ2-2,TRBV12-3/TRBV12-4,CASNRGGGNTGELFF
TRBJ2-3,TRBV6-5,CASVAAGGADTQYF
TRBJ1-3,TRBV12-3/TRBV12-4,CASSPGTVSGNTIYF
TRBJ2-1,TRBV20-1,CSVRAPGLATSEQFF
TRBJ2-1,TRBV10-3,CAIATHNEQFF
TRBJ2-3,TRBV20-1,CSARGQRESDTQYF
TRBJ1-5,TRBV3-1,CASSQAGANQPQHF
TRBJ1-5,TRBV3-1,CASSQREQPQHF
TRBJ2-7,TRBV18,CASSLVAERSYEQYF
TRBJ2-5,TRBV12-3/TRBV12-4,CASSSEDALGETQYF
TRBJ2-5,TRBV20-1,CSATSGVRETQYF
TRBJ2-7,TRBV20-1,CSASSIGGPYEQYF
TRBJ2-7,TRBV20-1,CSASAARDFQYEQYF
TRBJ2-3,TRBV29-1,CSVGWGDTQYF
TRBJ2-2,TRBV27,CASRDRVNTGELFF
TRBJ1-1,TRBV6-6,CASSGRKAYEAFF
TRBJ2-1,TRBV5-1,CASSFMNEQFF
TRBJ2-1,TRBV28,CASSLWTSSYNEQFF
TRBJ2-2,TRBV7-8,CASSPGQGSAGELFF
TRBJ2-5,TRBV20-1,CSARDIAGAAETQYF
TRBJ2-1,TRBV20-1,CSAIYDGLAGMKENEQFF
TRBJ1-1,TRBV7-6,CASSPTGGGRTEAFF
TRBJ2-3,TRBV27,CDSSRGTDTQYF
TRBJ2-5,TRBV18,CASSPGLEETQYF
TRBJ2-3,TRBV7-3,CASSSNGVTDTQYF
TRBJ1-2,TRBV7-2,CASSFKIAGGGGYTF
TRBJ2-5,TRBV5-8,CASRQTGIETQYF
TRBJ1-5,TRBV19,CATSWTGGNQPQHF
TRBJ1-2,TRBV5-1,CASSLAGPGSGYTF
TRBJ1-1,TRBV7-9,CASSDLFVRAGPLDTEAFF
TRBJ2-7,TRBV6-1,CASKTGLSYEQYF
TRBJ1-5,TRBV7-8,CASSLGGFQPQHF
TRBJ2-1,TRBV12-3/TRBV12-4,CASSLAGGPPFF
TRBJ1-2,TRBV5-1,CASSLDRGRKDGYTF
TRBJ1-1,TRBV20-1,CSAHRGANTEAFF
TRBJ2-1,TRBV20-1,CSALGLAGGSRHNEQFF
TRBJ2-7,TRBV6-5,CASSYSGDGAYEQYF
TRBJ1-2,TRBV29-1,CSVVGTDSGYTF
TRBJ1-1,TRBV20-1,CSAPTGTGGPNTEAFF
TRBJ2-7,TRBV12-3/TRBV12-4,CASRRPGQGVSYEQYF
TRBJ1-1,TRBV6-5,CASSYGGGTEAFF
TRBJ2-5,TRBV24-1,CATSPGTSLETQYF
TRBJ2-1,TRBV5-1,CDSSLVNEQFF
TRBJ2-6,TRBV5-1,CASSLVDSGANVLTF
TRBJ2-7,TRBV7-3,CASSLGQGIDYEQYF
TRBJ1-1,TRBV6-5,CASNRGPLNTEAFF
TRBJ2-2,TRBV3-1,CASSQRTGELFF
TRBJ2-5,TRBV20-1,CSARGGGQETQYF
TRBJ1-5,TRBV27,CASSRINQPQHF
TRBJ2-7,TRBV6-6,CASSHGNEQYF
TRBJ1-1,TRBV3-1,CDSSKWTGGAFF
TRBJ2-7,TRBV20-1,CSASGDRGYEQYF
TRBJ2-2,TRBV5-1,CASRHTGGRGELFF
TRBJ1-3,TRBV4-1,CASSRGLGLTGDSGNTIYF
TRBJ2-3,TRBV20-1,CSASNTYTDTQYF
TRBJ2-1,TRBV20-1,CSASRRLAGYNEQFF
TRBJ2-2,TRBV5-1,CASSLAGTPNTGELFF
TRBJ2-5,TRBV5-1,CASSLTGGQETQYF